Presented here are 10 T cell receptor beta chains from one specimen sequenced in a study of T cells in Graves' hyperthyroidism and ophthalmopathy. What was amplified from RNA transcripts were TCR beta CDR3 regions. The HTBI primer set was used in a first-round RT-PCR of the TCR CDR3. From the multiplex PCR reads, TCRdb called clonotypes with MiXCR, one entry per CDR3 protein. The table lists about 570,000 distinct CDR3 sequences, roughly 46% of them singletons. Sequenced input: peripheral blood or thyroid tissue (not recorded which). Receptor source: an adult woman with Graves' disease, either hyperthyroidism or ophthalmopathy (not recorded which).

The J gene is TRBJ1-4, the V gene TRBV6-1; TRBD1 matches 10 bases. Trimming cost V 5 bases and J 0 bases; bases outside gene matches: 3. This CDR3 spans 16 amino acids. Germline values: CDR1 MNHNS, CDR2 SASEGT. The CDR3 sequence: CASSLGQGATNEKLFF. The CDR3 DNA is TGTGCCAGCAGTTTAGGACAGGGGGCAACTAATGAAAAACTGTTTTTT.

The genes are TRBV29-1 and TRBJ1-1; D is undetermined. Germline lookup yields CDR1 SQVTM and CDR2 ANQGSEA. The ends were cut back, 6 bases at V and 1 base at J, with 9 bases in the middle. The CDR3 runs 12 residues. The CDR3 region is CSVRTENTEAFF. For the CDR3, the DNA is TGCAGCGTCCGGACGGAGAACACTGAAGCTTTCTTT.

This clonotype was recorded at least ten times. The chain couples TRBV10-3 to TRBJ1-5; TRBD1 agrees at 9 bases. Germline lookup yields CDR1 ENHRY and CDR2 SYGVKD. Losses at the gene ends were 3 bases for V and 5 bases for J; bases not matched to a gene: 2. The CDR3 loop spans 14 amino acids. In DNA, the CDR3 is TGTGCCATCAGTGAAAGACAGGGGGATCAGCCCCAGCATTTT. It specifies CAISERQGDQPQHF.

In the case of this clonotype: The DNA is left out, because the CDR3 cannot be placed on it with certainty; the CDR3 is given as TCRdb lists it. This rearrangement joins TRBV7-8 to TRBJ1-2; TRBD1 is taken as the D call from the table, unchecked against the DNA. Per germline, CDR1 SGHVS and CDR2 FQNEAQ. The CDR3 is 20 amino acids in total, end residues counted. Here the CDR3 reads CASSFYICSASKPQGDGYTF.

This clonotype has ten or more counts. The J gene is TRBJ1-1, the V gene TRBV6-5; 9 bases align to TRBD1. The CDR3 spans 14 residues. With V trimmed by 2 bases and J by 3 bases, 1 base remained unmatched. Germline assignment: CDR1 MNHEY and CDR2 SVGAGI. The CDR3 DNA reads TGTGCCAGCAGTTACGACAGGGGGTACACTGAAGCTTTCTTT. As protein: CASSYDRGYTEAFF.

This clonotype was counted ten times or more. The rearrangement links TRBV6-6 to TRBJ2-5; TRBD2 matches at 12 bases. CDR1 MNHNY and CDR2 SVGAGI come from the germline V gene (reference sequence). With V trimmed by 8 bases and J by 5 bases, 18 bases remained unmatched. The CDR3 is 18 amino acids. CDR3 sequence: CASSPGASGRAYVETQYF. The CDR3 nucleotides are TGTGCCAGCTCCCCGGGGGCTAGCGGGAGGGCCTACGTGGAGACCCAGTACTTC.

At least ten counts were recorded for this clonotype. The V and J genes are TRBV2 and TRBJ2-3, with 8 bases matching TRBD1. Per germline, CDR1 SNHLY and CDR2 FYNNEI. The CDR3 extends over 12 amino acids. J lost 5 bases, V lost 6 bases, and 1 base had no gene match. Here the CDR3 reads CASRTGVDTQYF. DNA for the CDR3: TGTGCCAGCAGGACAGGGGTAGATACGCAGTATTTT. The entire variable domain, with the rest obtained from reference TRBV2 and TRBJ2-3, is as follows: EPEVTQTPSHQVTQMGQEVILRCVPISNHLYFYWYRQILGQKVEFLVSFYNNEISEKSEIFDDQFSVERPDGSNFTLKIRSTKLEDSAMYFCASRTGVDTQYFGPGTRLTVL.

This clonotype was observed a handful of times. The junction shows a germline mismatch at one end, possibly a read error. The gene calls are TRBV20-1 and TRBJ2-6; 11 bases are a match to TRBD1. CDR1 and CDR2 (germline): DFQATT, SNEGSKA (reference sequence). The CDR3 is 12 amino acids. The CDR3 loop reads CTLGQGADVLTF. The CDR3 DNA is TGCACCCTCGGACAGGGGGCCGACGTCCTGACTTTC.

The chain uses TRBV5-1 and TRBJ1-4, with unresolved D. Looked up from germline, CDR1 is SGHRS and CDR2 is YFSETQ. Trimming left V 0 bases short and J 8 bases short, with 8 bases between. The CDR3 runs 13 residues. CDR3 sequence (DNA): TGCGCCAGCAGCTTGGAGGTCGGCGAAAAACTGTTTTTT. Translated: CASSLEVGEKLFF.

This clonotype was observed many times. The CDR3 nucleotides are TGCAGCGCCCCGCAGGTGGGGGCGGGCTCTGAAGCTTTCTTT. Its protein is CSAPQVGAGSEAFF. V usage is TRBV29-1 and J usage is TRBJ1-1; TRBD1 is a possible D gene (6 bases). The CDR3 is 14 amino acids. The V gene's germline CDR1 is SQVTM and CDR2 ANQGSEA. Between the trimmed V and J ends, which lost 7 bases and 6 bases, there was a span of 21 bases.